The T cell receptor (beta chain) under discussion was sequenced for a study of T cell repertoires in cytomegalovirus infection. Across the study: Indications came from public TCR beta signatures; they pointed to CMV infection and to a matching HLA type. Study-level points and caveats: HLA-C-restricted CMV clonotypes gave the most frequent clonotype in two of eight donors.

TCRdb processed the reads anew with MiXCR; each CDR3 protein has one entry. The table lists about half a million distinct CDR3 sequences, roughly a third of them singletons. The CDR3 consists of 16 residues. Trimming shortened V by 3 bases and J by 0 bases, and 12 bases separated the two germline ends. Germline CDR1 reads KGHSH; CDR2 reads LQKENI. As concerns this clonotype: Its antigen is still unknown.

This receptor was identified in a human donor in good health (CMV status not recorded). Some clones in this sample may be carry-over from other donors' samples. The chain uses TRBV18 and TRBJ1-3; no firm D call. Sequences were derived from cultured PBMCs, sampled from culture after CMV antigen stimulation. The chain's CDR3 is CASSPRDAGSGNTIYF. CDR3 DNA: TGTGCCAGCTCACCCCGGGATGCGGGCTCTGGAAACACCATATATTTT.